This T cell receptor beta chain originates from a study of Graves' ophthalmopathy and Graves' hyperthyroidism. Study information: The authors collected peripheral blood at initial diagnosis, before any treatment.

Using RNA transcripts, the TCR beta CDR3 regions were amplified. HTBI-primed first-round RT-PCR preceded second-round multiplex PCR. A single record per CDR3 protein comes from TCRdb applying MiXCR to the multiplex PCR reads. The repertoire holds approximately 150,000 distinct CDR3 sequences, with 35% to 50% as singletons. Regarding this clonotype: Antigen: not known.

V shed 4 bases and J shed 1 base, with 26 bases lying between them. CDR3 length equals 19 residues. Germline CDR1 and CDR2: MGHDK and SYGVNS. Broader study findings: The majority of expanded thyroid clonotypes above 0.001 frequency also occurred in blood.

The V call is TRBV25-1, the J call TRBJ2-7; D unresolved. Sequenced input: peripheral blood. This sequence was found in a man aged 25-45 years with Graves' ophthalmopathy. As DNA, the CDR3 is TGTGCCAGCAGTGCCCTTGAGATGAAAAAGGGCAACCGTTCCTACGAGCAGTACTTC. Its translation is CASSALEMKKGNRSYEQYF.